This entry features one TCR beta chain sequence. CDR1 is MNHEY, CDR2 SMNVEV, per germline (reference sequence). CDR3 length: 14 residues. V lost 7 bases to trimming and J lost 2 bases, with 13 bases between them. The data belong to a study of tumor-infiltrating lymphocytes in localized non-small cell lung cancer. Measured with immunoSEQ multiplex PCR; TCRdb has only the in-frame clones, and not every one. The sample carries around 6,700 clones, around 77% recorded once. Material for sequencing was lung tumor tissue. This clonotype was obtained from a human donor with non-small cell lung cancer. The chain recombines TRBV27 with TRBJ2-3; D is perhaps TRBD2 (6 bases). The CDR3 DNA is TGTGCCAGCAAAAGAGGACTAATCACAGATACGCAGTATTTT. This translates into CASKRGLITDTQYF.